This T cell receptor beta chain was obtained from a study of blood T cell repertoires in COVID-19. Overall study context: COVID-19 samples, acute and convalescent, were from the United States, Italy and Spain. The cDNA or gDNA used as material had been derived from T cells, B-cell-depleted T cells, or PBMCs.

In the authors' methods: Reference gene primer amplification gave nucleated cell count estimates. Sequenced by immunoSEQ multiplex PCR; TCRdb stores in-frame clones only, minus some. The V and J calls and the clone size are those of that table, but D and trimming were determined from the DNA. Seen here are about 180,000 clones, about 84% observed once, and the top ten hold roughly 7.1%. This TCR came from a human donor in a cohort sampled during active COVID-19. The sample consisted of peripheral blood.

CDR3 DNA sequence: TGCGCCAGCAGCTTGGTGACAGAAATGGGCTACACCTTC. Translating gives CASSLVTEMGYTF. V and J are TRBV5-1 and TRBJ1-2, with D perhaps matching TRBD1 (5 bases). CDR1 and CDR2 (germline): SGHRS, YFSETQ. This CDR3 has 13 amino acids. V was cut by 0 bases and J by 8 bases, with 11 bases left in between.